This entry describes one T cell receptor (beta chain). What it binds is unknown. The J segment lost 1 base and the V segment lost 1 base, leaving 3 bases of the junction unmatched. Germline lookup yields CDR1 WNHNN and CDR2 SYGVQD (reference sequence). The CDR3 extends over 16 amino acids. Profiled with immunoSEQ multiplex PCR; TCRdb holds only in-frame clones, not every one. The top ten clones hold under 7% of a sample with approximately 100,000 clones, around 80% of them seen once. This sample stems from a study of glioma-infiltrating T cells after dendritic cell vaccination. Study-level information: Patients had newly diagnosed or recurrent glioblastoma and received dendritic cell vaccines. The vaccine used monocyte-derived dendritic cells pulsed overnight with autologous tumor lysate. General study findings and limits: Only a small number of patients had complete blood and tumor samples. Higher pretreatment TIL content predicted longer progression-free time and survival.

This material consisted of blood, taken before dendritic cell vaccination. The receptor's source is a human donor with glioblastoma. The gene calls are TRBV10-1 and TRBJ2-2, with 7 positions matching TRBD1. CDR3 in amino acids: CASSEFGTENTGELFF. The CDR3 DNA follows: TGCGCCAGCAGTGAGTTCGGGACAGAGAACACCGGGGAGCTGTTTTTT.